This is a list of T cell receptor beta chains from one sample in a study of OX40 agonist ivuxolimab in advanced cancers. Assay: immunoSEQ multiplex PCR; the TCRdb copy retains only in-frame clones and omits some. Of 50,000 to 80,000 clones detected, about 90% appear once; the ten largest clones hold less than 6%. The sample here was CD4+ or CD8+ T cells sorted from blood, taken in a trial of the OX40 agonist ivuxolimab. The receptors derive from an adult with an advanced solid tumor such as melanoma, head and neck, liver or kidney cancer. Both conserved end residues are part of each CDR3.

CDR3 length: 14
J gene: TRBJ2-2
V gene: TRBV28
CDR3 protein: CASRRVRETGELFF

CDR3 length: 13
J gene: TRBJ2-2
V gene: TRBV5-4
CDR3 protein: CASSLSATGELFF

CDR3 length: 14
J gene: TRBJ1-2
V gene: TRBV6-6
CDR3 protein: CASSKGGAKDGYTF

CDR3 length: 16
J gene: TRBJ1-2
V gene: TRBV2
CDR3 protein: CASSASDPGPIYGYTF

CDR3 length: 15
J gene: TRBJ2-2
V gene: TRBV11-3
CDR3 protein: CASSPGQGEAGELFF

CDR3 length: 14
J gene: TRBJ2-7
V gene: TRBV28
CDR3 protein: CASSSGTPQGKQYF

CDR3 length: 15
J gene: TRBJ2-1
V gene: TRBV18
CDR3 protein: CASSPQNAGGNEQFF

CDR3 length: 14
J gene: TRBJ2-6
V gene: TRBV18
CDR3 protein: CASSTGSGANVLTF

CDR3 length: 15
J gene: TRBJ2-5
V gene: TRBV5-1
CDR3 protein: CASSSLAATQETQYF

CDR3 length: 14
J gene: TRBJ2-2
V gene: TRBV30
CDR3 protein: CAWSPLAGTGELFF

CDR3 length: 15
J gene: TRBJ2-5
V gene: TRBV5-1
CDR3 protein: CASSPTSGSRETQYF

CDR3 length: 13
J gene: TRBJ2-5
V gene: TRBV11-2
CDR3 protein: CASSFSFQETQYF

CDR3 length: 15
J gene: TRBJ2-7
V gene: TRBV7-9
CDR3 protein: CASSSTSGQLYEQYF

CDR3 length: 15
J gene: TRBJ2-1
V gene: TRBV11-1
CDR3 protein: CASVYSSPSYNEQFF

CDR3 length: 15
J gene: TRBJ2-1
V gene: TRBV10-3
CDR3 protein: CAISERLAGNNEQFF

CDR3 length: 17
J gene: TRBJ2-7
V gene: TRBV4-2
CDR3 protein: CASSQEVTSGYRDEQYF

CDR3 length: 16
J gene: TRBJ1-4
V gene: TRBV2
CDR3 protein: CASSRRRLSTNEKLFF

CDR3 length: 12
J gene: TRBJ2-7
V gene: TRBV2
CDR3 protein: CASSETRYEQYF

CDR3 length: 15
J gene: TRBJ2-5
V gene: TRBV15
CDR3 protein: CATSRVASGIETQYF

CDR3 length: 15
J gene: TRBJ1-2
V gene: TRBV27
CDR3 protein: CASSGFKGVKYGYTF

CDR3 length: 13
J gene: TRBJ1-2
V gene: TRBV6-1
CDR3 protein: CASTLGQGYGYTF

CDR3 length: 15
J gene: TRBJ2-7
V gene: TRBV28
CDR3 protein: CASSPGLAGPYEQYF

CDR3 length: 15
J gene: TRBJ2-7
V gene: TRBV21-1
CDR3 protein: CASSSLQGLSYEQYF

CDR3 length: 13
J gene: TRBJ1-4
V gene: TRBV7-9
CDR3 protein: CASSSQGNEKLFF

CDR3 length: 15
J gene: TRBJ2-7
V gene: TRBV30
CDR3 protein: CAWSFSAASSYEQYF

CDR3 length: 15
J gene: TRBJ2-1
V gene: TRBV30
CDR3 protein: CAWSNRREPYNEQFF

CDR3 length: 13
J gene: TRBJ2-2
V gene: TRBV10-3
CDR3 protein: CAISERVDGELFF

CDR3 length: 18
J gene: TRBJ2-7
V gene: TRBV21-1
CDR3 protein: CASSKSPGGRMRDYEQYF

CDR3 length: 15
J gene: TRBJ2-1
V gene: TRBV7-3
CDR3 protein: CASSLSGTTALEQFF

CDR3 length: 16
J gene: TRBJ2-1
V gene: TRBV5-1
CDR3 protein: CASSLGGTSGYNEQFF

CDR3 length: 14
J gene: TRBJ2-7
V gene: TRBV6-6
CDR3 protein: CASSAGLAGGEQYF

CDR3 length: 13
J gene: TRBJ2-3
V gene: TRBV11-2
CDR3 protein: CASSLDSTDTQYF

CDR3 length: 14
J gene: TRBJ2-7
V gene: TRBV7-7
CDR3 protein: CASSVSESSHEQYF

CDR3 length: 17
J gene: TRBJ1-2
V gene: TRBV27
CDR3 protein: CASSFRGTGGYAWGYTF

CDR3 length: 15
J gene: TRBJ1-2
V gene: TRBV11-2
CDR3 protein: CASSLQGARNYGYTF

CDR3 length: 14
J gene: TRBJ2-3
V gene: TRBV27
CDR3 protein: CASSSSGRIDTQYF

CDR3 length: 14
J gene: TRBJ2-1
V gene: TRBV5-4
CDR3 protein: CASSPGLGLNEQFF

CDR3 length: 16
J gene: TRBJ2-7
V gene: TRBV7-8
CDR3 protein: CASSFRTSGSPHEQYF

CDR3 length: 16
J gene: TRBJ2-1
V gene: TRBV5-1
CDR3 protein: CASSLEGLAGVSEQFF

CDR3 length: 11
J gene: TRBJ1-2
V gene: TRBV28
CDR3 protein: CADRGLYGYTF

CDR3 length: 15
J gene: TRBJ2-3
V gene: TRBV28
CDR3 protein: CASSFGDRGTDTQYF

CDR3 length: 13
J gene: TRBJ1-1
V gene: TRBV27
CDR3 protein: CASRFAGASEAFF

CDR3 length: 12
J gene: TRBJ2-7
V gene: TRBV10-3
CDR3 protein: CAIGVTRGEQYF

CDR3 length: 15
J gene: TRBJ2-7
V gene: TRBV10-3
CDR3 protein: CAISEPGRGGARQYF

CDR3 length: 16
J gene: TRBJ2-5
V gene: TRBV18
CDR3 protein: CASSRISGKGSETQYF

CDR3 length: 16
J gene: TRBJ2-3
V gene: TRBV5-6
CDR3 protein: CASSHSGREGTDTQYF

CDR3 length: 17
J gene: TRBJ1-1
V gene: TRBV29-1
CDR3 protein: CSAAEDREVFRNTEAFF

CDR3 length: 12
J gene: TRBJ2-2
V gene: TRBV5-6
CDR3 protein: CASSLTTGELFF